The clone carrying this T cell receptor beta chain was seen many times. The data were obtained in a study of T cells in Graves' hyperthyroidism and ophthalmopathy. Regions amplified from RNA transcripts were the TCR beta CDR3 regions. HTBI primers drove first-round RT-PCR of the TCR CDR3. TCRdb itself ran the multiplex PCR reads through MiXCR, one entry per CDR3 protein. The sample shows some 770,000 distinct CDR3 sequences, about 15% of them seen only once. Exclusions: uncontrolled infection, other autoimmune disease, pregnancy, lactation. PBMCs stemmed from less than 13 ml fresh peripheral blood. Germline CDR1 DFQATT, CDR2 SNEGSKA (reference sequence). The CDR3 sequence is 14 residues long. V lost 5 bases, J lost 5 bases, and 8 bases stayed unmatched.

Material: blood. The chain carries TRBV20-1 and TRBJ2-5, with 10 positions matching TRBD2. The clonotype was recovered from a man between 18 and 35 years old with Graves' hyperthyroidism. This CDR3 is CSAPLAGVGETQYF. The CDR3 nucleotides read TGCAGTGCTCCTCTAGCGGGAGTAGGCGAGACCCAGTACTTC.